This T cell receptor (beta chain) was captured in a study of spatial heterogeneity in lung cancer. Study-level background: Each distinct TCR and UMI combination averaged more than ten appearances in raw reads.

Noted time point: sample taken at primary tumor resection. Whole RNA from tumor, nontumor lung or frozen PBMC was sequenced unsorted. The CDR3 has 15 residues. V gave up 1 base and J gave up 9 bases, with 16 bases separating them. Germline CDR1 reads MNHNY; CDR2 reads SVGAGI (reference sequence). Many counts were recorded for this clonotype. TCRdb itself ran the 5' RACE reads through MiXCR, one entry per CDR3 protein. This sample has some 29,000 distinct CDR3 sequences; roughly 8.4% occur once, and the top ten carry under 40%. This chain connects TRBV6-6 to TRBJ2-1; TRBD2 might be the D (5 bases). Sample: PBMCs, taken at surgery. The source of this sequence is a female donor with early-stage non-small cell lung cancer. DNA for the CDR3: TGTGCCAGCAGTTACTTTGGACCTATGGGGAGTGAGCAGTTCTTC. Translation: CASSYFGPMGSEQFF.